The sequence of this TCR beta chain was determined in a study of blood T cell repertoires in COVID-19. The CDR3 runs 17 residues. CDR1 is SSHAT, CDR2 FNYEAQ, per germline (reference sequence). A note on this clone: A junction end diverges from the germline sequence, so it may reflect a read error.

Original methodology: It was from reference gene primer amplification that nucleated cell counts were estimated. Measured with immunoSEQ multiplex PCR; TCRdb has only the in-frame clones, and not every one. V, J and clone size reflect that table, while D and trimming were determined from the DNA. The profile shows approximately 37,000 clones, roughly 86% of them singletons. Input material: peripheral blood. The TCR sequence derives from a man between 45 and 60 years old in a cohort sampled during active COVID-19. This chain joins TRBV7-7 and TRBJ2-1, with 9 bases matching TRBD2. CDR3 protein: CASSLVRLAVTYNEQFF. CDR3 DNA sequence: TGTGCTAGCAGCTTAGTGAGACTAGCGGTCACCTACAATGAGCAGTTCTTC.